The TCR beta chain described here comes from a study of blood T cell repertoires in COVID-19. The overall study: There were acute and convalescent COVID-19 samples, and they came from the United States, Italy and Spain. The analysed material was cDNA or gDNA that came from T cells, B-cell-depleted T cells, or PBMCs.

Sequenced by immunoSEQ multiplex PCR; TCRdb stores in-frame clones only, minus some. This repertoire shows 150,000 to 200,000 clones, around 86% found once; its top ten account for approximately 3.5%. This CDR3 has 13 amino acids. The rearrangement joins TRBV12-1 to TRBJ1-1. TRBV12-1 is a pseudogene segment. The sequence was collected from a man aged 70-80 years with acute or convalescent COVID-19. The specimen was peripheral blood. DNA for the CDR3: TGTGTGGAAGGGGGGGATCTTAAAACTGAAGCTTTCTTT. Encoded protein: CVEGGDLKTEAFF.